A single sample is the source of the 22 T cell receptor beta chains below, sequenced in a study of tumor-infiltrating lymphocytes in primary liver carcinoma. The blood RNA (from unsorted whole blood) was obtained, and germline DNA was also extracted. Starting material of 500 ng total RNA yielded TCR beta cDNA via a constant-region primer. Libraries for TCR beta were built through three nested multiplex PCR rounds, which together made up a slightly modified ARM-PCR procedure. Amplification in the first two PCR rounds was performed using TRBV1-TRBV30 forward primers and a C-beta reverse primer for roughly 10 cycles each. Each CDR3 protein gets one entry after TCRdb re-called the multiplex PCR reads with MiXCR. This table has approximately 340,000 distinct CDR3 sequences, about 61% appearing once. Input material: peripheral blood. The receptors derive from a man aged 35 to 55 with primary liver carcinoma and hepatitis B virus infection.

Concerning this clonotype itself: The junction shows a germline mismatch at one end, possibly a read error. V is TRBV4-2 and J is TRBJ2-1; 11 bases are a match to TRBD2. Germline CDR1 is LGHNA and CDR2 is YNFKEQ. The length of the CDR3 is 17 residues. The CDR3 nucleotides are TGTTCCAGCAGCCAAGGTGAACTAGCGGGAGTCTACAATGAGCAGTTTTTC. It encodes CSSSQGELAGVYNEQFF.

With respect to this clonotype: A read error is possible here, since a much larger clone lies one base away. V usage is TRBV12-3 or TRBV12-4 and J usage is TRBJ2-1; weak D call: TRBD1 (6 bases). The CDR3 covers 14 residues. CDR3 in amino acids: CASRDSALGNEQLF. The CDR3 bases are TGTGCCAGCAGGGACAGCGCTTTGGGAAATGAGCAGCTCTTC.

V usage is TRBV30 and J usage is TRBJ2-2, with TRBD1 as a possible D gene (6 bases). Trimming shortened V by 4 bases and J by 1 base, and 13 bases separated the two germline ends. CDR1 is GTSNPN and CDR2 is SVGIG in the germline V gene (reference sequence). This CDR3 comprises 15 residues. The CDR3 DNA sequence: TGTGCCTGGACCCCTTTAGGGGGGAACACCGGGGAGCTGTTTTTT. It yields the protein CAWTPLGGNTGELFF.

About this clonotype: No conserved phenylalanine or tryptophan ends this CDR3, so it is likely a read error. The chain combines TRBV14 with TRBJ2-1; TRBD2 matches 16 bases. This CDR3 spans 18 amino acids. Germline V gives CDR1 SGHDN, CDR2 FVKESK. J gave up 0 bases and V 5 bases, and 4 bases lay outside the gene matches. The CDR3 nucleotides read TGTGCCAGCAGCGGGACTAGCGGGAGGGCCGGCTCCTACAATGAGCAGTTCCTC. Its protein is CASSGTSGRAGSYNEQFL.

Regarding this clonotype: This may arise from a read error, as a much more abundant clone is one base away. V and J are TRBV29-1 and TRBJ1-2; D gene unclear. Germline values: CDR1 SQVTM, CDR2 ANQGSEA. The germline V and J ends were trimmed by 0 bases and 3 bases, with 8 bases remaining between them. The CDR3 covers 13 residues. CDR3 coding DNA: TGCAGCGTTGAAGATGGGGAGGACTATGGCTACACCTTC. Its translation: CSVEDGEDYGYTF.

Note on this clonotype: This may be a read error: a much more frequent sequence differs by one nucleotide. V usage is TRBV4-3 and J usage is TRBJ2-7, with TRBD2 identical over 8 bases. From germline, CDR1 is LGHNA and CDR2 YSLEER. The CDR3 spans 15 residues. The CDR3 bases are TGCGCCAGCAGTCGTACTAGCGGTTTTCCCTACGGGCAGTACTTC. This gives the protein CASSRTSGFPYGQYF.

The chain recombines TRBV11-2 with TRBJ2-1, with 7 bases matching TRBD1. CDR3 size: 15 residues. Germline V CDR1 and CDR2: SGHAT, FQNNGV. J gave up 10 bases and V 11 bases, and 20 bases lay outside the gene matches. As DNA, the CDR3 is TGTGCCGGCGGCTTAACAGGGGCAGCCTGCAAAGAGCAGTTCTTC. This codes for CAGGLTGAACKEQFF. The full variable domain, its missing parts supplied by reference TRBV11-2 and TRBJ2-1, is EAGVAQSPRYKIIEKRQSVAFWCNPISGHATLYWYQQILGQGPKLLIQFQNNGVVDDSQLPKDRFSAERLKGVDSTLKIQPAKLEDSAVYLCAGGLTGAACKEQFFGPGTRLTVL.

Comment on this clonotype: This may arise from a read error, as a much more abundant clone is one base away. This chain uses TRBV29-1 with TRBJ1-2; D is unclear. This CDR3 has 10 residues. Germline V CDR1 and CDR2: SQVTM, ANQGSEA. CDR3 DNA sequence: TGCAGCGTTGAAAACAATGGCTGCACCTTC. Protein sequence: CSVENNGCTF.

With respect to this clonotype: A clone one base away is much larger, so this may be a read error. The chain employs TRBV4-1 and TRBJ2-2, with TRBD2 as a possible D gene (5 bases). Germline CDR1 reads MGHRA; CDR2 reads YSYEKL. Trimming pared 4 bases from V and 6 bases from J, leaving 12 bases between. The CDR3 covers 14 residues. CDR3 sequence: CASSRGSDSGELFF. The CDR3 DNA sequence: TGCGCCAGCAGCCGTGGGTCGGACTCCGGGGAGCTGTTTTTT.

This clonotype was recorded at least ten times. The V gene is TRBV11-2, the J gene TRBJ2-1; 9 bases fit TRBD2. The junction had 2 bases not matched to a gene; V was cut back by 0 bases and J by 5 bases. The germline gives CDR1 SGHAT, CDR2 FQNNGV. The CDR3 runs 15 residues. As DNA, the CDR3 is TGTGCCAGCAGCTTAGACCAGCGGGAGGACAATGAGCAGTTCTTC. This encodes CASSLDQREDNEQFF.

This clonotype was seen ten or more times. This rearrangement joins TRBV4-2 to TRBJ1-4, with TRBD1 matching 7 bases. The trim removed 2 bases at V and 4 bases at J, leaving 4 bases unmatched. The CDR3 spans 15 residues. Germline CDR1 LGHNA, CDR2 YNFKEQ. CDR3 nucleotide sequence: TGTGCCAGCAGCCAAAGCACAGGGGTTAATGAAAAACTGTTTTTT. This translates into CASSQSTGVNEKLFF.

This clonotype was seen many times. The V gene is TRBV11-2, the J gene TRBJ2-6, with 9 bases lining up with TRBD1. Germline trimming cut 0 bases from V and 0 bases from J; bases unmatched to any gene: 6. The CDR3 totals 19 residues. Germline loops: CDR1 SGHAT, CDR2 FQNNGV. In DNA form, the CDR3 reads TGTGCCAGCAGCTTAGACGGGACAGGGCTGAGCTCTGGGGCCAACGTCCTGACTTTC. Its translation: CASSLDGTGLSSGANVLTF.

The sample holds a few counts of this clonotype. The chain is built from TRBV5-1 and TRBJ1-2; D is unresolved. CDR1 is SGHRS, CDR2 YFSETQ, per germline. The ends were cut back, 5 bases at V and 6 bases at J, with 2 bases in the middle. This CDR3 is 9 amino acids long. The CDR3 nucleotides are TGCGCCAGCAGGGATGGCTACACCTTC. Its protein is CASRDGYTF.

This clonotype came up many times. The chain recombines TRBV10-2 with TRBJ2-1; 9 positions agree with TRBD2. The trim removed 6 bases at V and 6 bases at J, leaving 9 bases unmatched. There are 15 residues in the CDR3. Germline CDR1 WSHSY, CDR2 SAAADI. As DNA, the CDR3 is TGCGCCAGCAGGACTAGCGGCCGGTATGGCAATGAGCAGTTCTTC. It encodes CASRTSGRYGNEQFF.

This clonotype was seen ten or more times. The chain has TRBV6-5 and TRBJ2-3; tentatively, D is TRBD1 (5 bases). CDR3 length equals 14 residues. Trimming cost V 2 bases and J 6 bases, with 12 bases left between them. Per germline, CDR1 MNHEY and CDR2 SVGAGI. The chain's CDR3 is CASSYRGGADTQYF. As DNA, the CDR3 is TGTGCCAGCAGTTACAGGGGTGGGGCGGATACGCAGTATTTT.

The rearrangement joins TRBV11-2 to TRBJ2-2; TRBD1 matches 8 bases. V lost 4 bases to trimming and J lost 15 bases; unmatched junction nucleotides: 10. The CDR3 has 13 amino acids. Germline V gene data show CDR1 as SGHAT and CDR2 as FQNNGV. Here the CDR3 DNA reads TGTGCCAGCAGCTATCAGGGGGCAGGGGATATGTTTTTT. As protein: CASSYQGAGDMFF.

This clonotype has just one count. CDR3 sequence: CAGSEIGAQETQYF. CDR3 coding DNA: TGTGCTGGCAGTGAAATTGGGGCCCAAGAGACCCAGTACTTC. V usage is TRBV6-1 and J usage is TRBJ2-5, with D possibly matching TRBD1 (5 bases). Germline CDR1 reads MNHNS; CDR2 reads SASEGT. This CDR3 comprises 14 residues.

The CDR3 region is CAWSILGQGGYTF. Here the CDR3 DNA reads TGTGCCTGGAGTATTCTGGGACAGGGGGGCTACACCTTC. The chain carries TRBV30 and TRBJ1-2; 10 bases line up with TRBD1. Trimming at V came to 2 bases and at J to 8 bases, leaving 5 bases not matched to a gene. The CDR3 is 13 amino acids. Germline assignment: CDR1 GTSNPN and CDR2 SVGIG (reference sequence).

This chain links TRBV4-1 with TRBJ2-5; 9 bases agree with TRBD2. Germline V gene data show CDR1 as MGHRA and CDR2 as YSYEKL. The V and J ends lost 4 bases and 2 bases, in that order; junction bases with no gene match: 11. The CDR3 has 17 amino acids. DNA of the CDR3: TGCGCCAGCAGCCGAGCCGCGACTAGCGGAATTCAAGAGACCCAGTACTTC. Translating gives CASSRAATSGIQETQYF.

About this clonotype: A read error may account for a junction end that differs from germline. This chain uses TRBV5-5 with TRBJ2-7, with 10 bases lining up with TRBD1. The CDR3 runs 14 residues. Germline V gene data show CDR1 as SGHKS and CDR2 as YYEKEE (reference sequence). The CDR3 bases are TGTGCCAGCAGTTCCGGGACAGGGGCCAAAGAGCTGTACTTC. Translated: CASSSGTGAKELYF.

Points on this clonotype: One end of the junction fails to match germline, which may point to a read error. This chain connects TRBV11-3 to TRBJ2-7; 8 bases fit TRBD2. CDR3 length: 15 residues. Germline CDR1 reads SGHNT; CDR2 reads YENEEA. The CDR3 here is CARSLVRSGKYEHYF. CDR3 bases: TGTGCCAGGAGCTTAGTACGTAGCGGGAAGTACGAGCATTACTTC. The full variable domain, in which reference TRBV11-3 and TRBJ2-7 provide the parts outside the CDR3, is EAGVVQSPRYKIIEKKQPVAFWCNPISGHNTLYWYLQNLGQGPELLIRYENEEAVDDSQLPKDRFSAERLKGVDSTLKIQPAELGDSAVYLCARSLVRSGKYEHYFGPGTRLTVT.

In this sample, this clonotype turned up once. A junction boundary mismatches the germline segment, possibly from a read error. The chain links TRBV29-1 to TRBJ2-7; 7 positions agree with TRBD1. CDR3 length: 17 residues. Germline V gene lookup returns CDR1 SQVTM and CDR2 ANQGSEA. CDR3 sequence: CSVVSTRDRAPPYEHHF. The CDR3 coding sequence is TGCAGTGTTGTTTCGACCCGCGACAGGGCCCCCCCCTACGAGCATCACTTC.